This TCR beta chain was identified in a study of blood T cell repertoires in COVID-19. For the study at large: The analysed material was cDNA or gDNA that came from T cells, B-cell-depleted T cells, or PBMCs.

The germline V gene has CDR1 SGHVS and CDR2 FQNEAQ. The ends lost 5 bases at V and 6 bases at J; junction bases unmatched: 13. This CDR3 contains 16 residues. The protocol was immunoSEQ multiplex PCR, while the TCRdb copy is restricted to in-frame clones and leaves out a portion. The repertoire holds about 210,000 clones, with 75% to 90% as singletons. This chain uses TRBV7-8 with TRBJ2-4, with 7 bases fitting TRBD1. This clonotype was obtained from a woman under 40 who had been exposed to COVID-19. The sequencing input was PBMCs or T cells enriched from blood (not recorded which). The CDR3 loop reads CASSVLATGEVNIQYF. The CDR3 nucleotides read TGTGCCAGCAGCGTATTGGCCACAGGGGAAGTAAACATTCAGTACTTC.